This T cell receptor (beta chain) was documented in a study of beta chain features in type 1 diabetes. Regarding the study as a whole: Shortening that was moderate but significant affected the TCRB CDR3s of Type 1 diabetes patients in all four CD4+ subsets.

A CD45RO/CCR7/CD25/CD127/CD95/CD27 panel sorted naive, central memory, regulatory and stem cell-like memory CD4+ cells. V lost 2 bases to trimming and J lost 5 bases, with 17 bases between them. Germline V gene lookup returns CDR1 MNHNY and CDR2 SVGAGI (reference sequence). This CDR3 is 16 amino acids long. Worth noting for this clone: The antigen remains unidentified.

Expressed TCRB transcripts were sequenced after all isolated RNA was converted to cDNA. Clones were sequenced by immunoSEQ multiplex PCR, and TCRdb holds only the in-frame ones, with some missing. This table holds approximately 730,000 clones, over 10% found once. Sequencing was done on a sample of naive CD4+ T cells from blood. The chain couples TRBV6-6 to TRBJ2-3; D possibly corresponds to TRBD1 (5 bases). The TCR was taken from a man aged 18-30 years with type 1 diabetes. CDR3 protein: CASSYPRDPTGDTQYF. In DNA form, the CDR3 reads TGTGCCAGCAGTTACCCCAGGGATCCCACCGGAGATACGCAGTATTTT.